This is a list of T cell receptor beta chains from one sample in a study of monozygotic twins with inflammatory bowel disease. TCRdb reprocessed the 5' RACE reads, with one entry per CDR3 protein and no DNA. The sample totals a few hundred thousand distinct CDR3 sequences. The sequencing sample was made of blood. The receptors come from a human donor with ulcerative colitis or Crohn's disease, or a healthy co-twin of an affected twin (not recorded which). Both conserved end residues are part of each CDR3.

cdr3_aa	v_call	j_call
CASSQIGGIQVEQYF	TRBV4-1	TRBJ2-7
CSAPNPGQSQETQYF	TRBV20-1	TRBJ2-5
CASSLVSGVDEQYF	TRBV5-4	TRBJ2-7
CASGLATGVSYQETQYF	TRBV12-5	TRBJ2-5
CASSLDRDVGPQHF	TRBV7-2	TRBJ1-5
CASSRDKPNEQFF	TRBV19	TRBJ2-1
CASSVAPGHLRDTQYF	TRBV9	TRBJ2-3
CASPYPAGSQETQYF	TRBV11-1	TRBJ2-5
CSAYSRENQPQHF	TRBV20-1	TRBJ1-5
CASSTGTLNTEAFF	TRBV5-1	TRBJ1-1
CASTIGLAEDYEQYF	TRBV7-2	TRBJ2-7
CSASLGLAGGGETQYF	TRBV20-1	TRBJ2-5
CASSLRTGKGTEAFF	TRBV7-9	TRBJ1-1
CSAPDRVFNQPQHF	TRBV20-1	TRBJ1-5
CASSLRDSNQPQHF	TRBV27	TRBJ1-5
CSARTAQTGELFF	TRBV20-1	TRBJ2-2
CASSLGLSQGGYSSPLHF	TRBV12-3/TRBV12-4	TRBJ1-6
CASSPGQGGVIEQYF	TRBV12-3/TRBV12-4	TRBJ2-7
CATSDRTSAHNEQFF	TRBV24-1	TRBJ2-1
CASNPPRGRGGYNEQFF	TRBV5-6	TRBJ2-1
CASSLYLDREGYEQYF	TRBV5-1	TRBJ2-7
CASSPRPDYNEQFF	TRBV18	TRBJ2-1
CASSLQGYTGELFF	TRBV4-2	TRBJ2-2
CASSPVAGGDQETQYF	TRBV12-3/TRBV12-4	TRBJ2-5
CASSQETLSGLPYNEQFF	TRBV3-1	TRBJ2-1
CASSPGLVQETQYF	TRBV5-1	TRBJ2-5
CASSRNRGGGQETQYF	TRBV12-3/TRBV12-4	TRBJ2-5
CASSAFWGNTIYF	TRBV7-9	TRBJ1-3
CASGSLAGGQETQYF	TRBV27	TRBJ2-5
CSVGARGAKTQYF	TRBV29-1	TRBJ2-5
CASRGGRNIQYF	TRBV5-6	TRBJ2-4
CSATAKTWETQYF	TRBV20-1	TRBJ2-5
CASSNLGGGTSYNEQFF	TRBV7-9	TRBJ2-1
CASSLYPARGTGGAYQPQHF	TRBV11-2	TRBJ1-5
CASTEWHREKGSPLHF	TRBV5-1	TRBJ1-6
CASSFSWGASNEKLFF	TRBV5-1	TRBJ1-4
CASSAQRTGGLGTQYF	TRBV6-1	TRBJ2-5